Listed here are 3 T cell receptor beta chains from one sample, sequenced in a study of monozygotic twins with inflammatory bowel disease. For each CDR3 protein, TCRdb gives one entry from its re-call of the 5' RACE reads, without DNA. This sample's table has over 120,000 distinct CDR3 sequences. The specimen sequenced was blood. The source is a human donor with ulcerative colitis or Crohn's disease, or a healthy co-twin of an affected twin (not recorded which).

CDR3: CAFPGRTNEKLFF. The V call is TRBV30, the J call TRBJ1-4; TCRdb lists TRBD1, though no DNA is available to test this call. Germline values: CDR1 GTSNPN, CDR2 SVGIG (reference sequence). The CDR3 has 13 amino acids.

V gene TRBV2 combines with J gene TRBJ2-3; TCRdb's D call of TRBD1 is untestable without DNA. Per germline, CDR1 SNHLY and CDR2 FYNNEI. The CDR3 is 12 residues long. The chain's CDR3 is CASSPLADTQYF.

The chain links TRBV20-1 to TRBJ1-2; TCRdb selects TRBD1, and the lack of DNA leaves this call unchecked. From germline, CDR1 is DFQATT and CDR2 SNEGSKA (reference sequence). This CDR3 spans 12 amino acids. CDR3: CSAWGAGVGYTF.